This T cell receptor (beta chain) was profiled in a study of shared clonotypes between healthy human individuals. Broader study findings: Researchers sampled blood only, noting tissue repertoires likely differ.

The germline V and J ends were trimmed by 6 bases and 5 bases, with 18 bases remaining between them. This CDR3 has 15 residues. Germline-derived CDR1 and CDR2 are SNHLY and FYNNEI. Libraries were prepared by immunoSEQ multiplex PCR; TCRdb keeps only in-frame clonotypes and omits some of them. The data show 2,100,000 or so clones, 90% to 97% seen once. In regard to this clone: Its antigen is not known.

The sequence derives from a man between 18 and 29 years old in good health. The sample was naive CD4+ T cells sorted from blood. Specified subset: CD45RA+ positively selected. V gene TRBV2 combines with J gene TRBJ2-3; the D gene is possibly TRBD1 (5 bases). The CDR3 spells CASRRDSRLGDTQYF. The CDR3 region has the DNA TGTGCCAGCAGACGAGACAGTCGGCTTGGAGATACGCAGTATTTT.